The entry that follows covers one T cell receptor beta chain sequence. Individuals drawn from 20 to 25 US areas were roughly 18 to 95 years old. This sample was included in a study of blood T cell repertoires in COVID-19. Study as a whole: The United States, Italy and Spain were the sources of the acute and convalescent COVID-19 samples.

Produced via immunoSEQ multiplex PCR; TCRdb's table is partial and in-frame only. The data hold hundreds of thousands of clones, with roughly 87% observed a single time. What was sequenced was PBMCs or T cells enriched from blood (not recorded which). This TCR was sampled from a woman aged 25 to 39 with acute COVID-19.

The CDR3 DNA follows: TGTGCCAGCAGTTTACCCCAGGGAACCGGGGAGCTGTTTTTT. It is translated as CASSLPQGTGELFF. The chain has TRBV28 and TRBJ2-2, with TRBD1 as a possible D gene (5 bases). The CDR3 runs 14 residues. Germline CDR1 is MDHEN and CDR2 is SYDVKM. V was trimmed by 2 bases and J by 5 bases, leaving 9 bases between them.